This TCR beta chain was documented in a study of cytomegalovirus exposure and HLA in healthy donors. Study at large: Inside one of the first data releases sat roughly 80 million unique TCRs taken from HLA-typed donors. General study points: Cytomegalovirus status, reportedly, was diagnosed with high specificity and sensitivity by the classifier. Earlier analysis found most TCR beta V segments productive about 90% or about 30% of the time.

For this clone: Its cognate antigen is unknown.

Germline CDR1 reads SNHLY; CDR2 reads FYNNEI. The CDR3 runs 17 residues. V gave up 2 bases and J gave up 5 bases; unmatched junction bases: 6. PCR primers comprised 60 Vbeta and 13 Jbeta primers. Data came from immunoSEQ multiplex PCR; TCRdb stores just in-frame clones and leaves some out. Of around 110,000 clones listed, 55% to 80% were seen once; the top ten hold about 2.2%. Donors showed nominal health when sampled, although they likely had unrecorded immune exposures. The sample taken for sequencing was PBMCs. The clonotype comes from a young woman in good health and CMV-seronegative. The chain joins TRBV2 to TRBJ2-2; TRBD2 matches 12 bases. This CDR3 is CASSEIRLAGGTGELFF. Written as DNA, the CDR3 is TGTGCCAGCAGTGAAATTCGGCTAGCGGGAGGGACCGGGGAGCTGTTTTTT. Filled out from reference TRBV2 and TRBJ2-2, the complete variable domain reads EPEVTQTPSHQVTQMGQEVILRCVPISNHLYFYWYRQILGQKVEFLVSFYNNEISEKSEIFDDQFSVERPDGSNFTLKIRSTKLEDSAMYFCASSEIRLAGGTGELFFGEGSRLTVL.